This TCR beta chain stems from a study of T cell changes during pregnancy in multiple sclerosis (dated by TCRdb to about 2019). Some background on the complete study: In women with multiple sclerosis, the researchers looked at how the T cell repertoire shifted as pregnancy progressed.

The receptor library was made with the immunoSEQ multiplex PCR assay. This immuneACCESS table, as held by TCRdb, lists in-frame sequences with V and J called but not all clones. Of the missing ones, under half trace to an unresolved V gene in checked studies; the others have no known cause. This sample comprises about 64,000 clones, about nine tenths of them detected only once. 1.4% of the sample is in the top ten clones. Concerning this clone itself: Its antigen has not been determined. Qualities for individual bases were not recorded, and no much larger clone is one base off.

Spanning cysteine to phenylalanine, the CDR3 consists of 14 amino acids. The kept DNA is CDR3 alone, 42 bases in frame from the first base. CDR1 and CDR2, per the germline V gene (reference sequence), are GTSNPN and SVGIG. Relative to germline, V is 7 bases shorter and J is 5 bases shorter, with 17 bases between their ends. The sequence was obtained from a female donor with multiple sclerosis, enrolled in a pregnancy study. The V and J segments used are TRBV30 and TRBJ2-2; the D gene cannot be named for sure. This specimen was peripheral blood, taken in the second trimester of pregnancy. This receptor carries the CDR3 CAYTPDIVTGELFF. Read as DNA, the sequence is TGTGCCTATACCCCCGACATAGTTACCGGGGAGCTGTTTTTT.